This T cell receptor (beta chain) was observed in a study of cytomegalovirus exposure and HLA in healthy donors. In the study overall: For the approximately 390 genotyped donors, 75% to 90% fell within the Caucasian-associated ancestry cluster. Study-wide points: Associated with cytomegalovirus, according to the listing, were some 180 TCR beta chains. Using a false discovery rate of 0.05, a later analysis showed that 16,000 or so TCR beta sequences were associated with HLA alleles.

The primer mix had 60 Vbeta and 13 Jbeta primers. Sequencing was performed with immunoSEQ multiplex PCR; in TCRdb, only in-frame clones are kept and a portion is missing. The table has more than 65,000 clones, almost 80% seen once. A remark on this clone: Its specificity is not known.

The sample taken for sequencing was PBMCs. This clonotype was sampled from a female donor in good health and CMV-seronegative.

CDR3 amino acids: CASSQESGRGQPQHF. The CDR3 nucleotides read TGCGCCAGCAGCCAAGAGTCAGGGCGCGGCCAGCCCCAGCATTTT. The chain recombines TRBV4-3 with TRBJ1-5, with TRBD1 as a possible D gene (5 bases). CDR3 size: 15 residues. The V and J ends lost 0 bases and 7 bases respectively, with 13 bases between them. Germline V gene sequence: CDR1 LGHNA, CDR2 YSLEER.